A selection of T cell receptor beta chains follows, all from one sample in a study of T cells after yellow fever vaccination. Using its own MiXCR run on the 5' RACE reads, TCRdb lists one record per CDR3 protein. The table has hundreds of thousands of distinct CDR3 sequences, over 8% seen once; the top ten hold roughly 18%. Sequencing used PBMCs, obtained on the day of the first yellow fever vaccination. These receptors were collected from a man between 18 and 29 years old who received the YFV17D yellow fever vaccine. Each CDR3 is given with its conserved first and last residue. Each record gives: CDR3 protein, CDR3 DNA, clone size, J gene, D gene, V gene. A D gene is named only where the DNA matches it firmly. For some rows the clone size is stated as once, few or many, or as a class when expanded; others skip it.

cdr3_aa: CASSLGQGHF
cdr3_nt: TGTGCCAGCAGCCTAGGACAGGGACACTTC
clone_size: .
j_call: TRBJ2-5
d_call: TRBD1
v_call: TRBV7-9

cdr3_aa: CASSMDRDTEAFF
cdr3_nt: TGTGCCAGCAGCATGGACAGGGACACTGAAGCTTTCTTT
clone_size: many
j_call: TRBJ1-1
d_call: TRBD1
v_call: TRBV7-3

cdr3_aa: CASSLGFGTGELFF
cdr3_nt: TGTGCCAGCAGCTTAGGGTTCGGTACCGGGGAGCTGTTTTTT
clone_size: many
j_call: TRBJ2-2
d_call: .
v_call: TRBV7-3

cdr3_aa: CASSHQKAGGRVEQFF
cdr3_nt: TGCGCCAGCAGCCACCAGAAAGCGGGGGGGCGCGTTGAGCAGTTCTTC
clone_size: .
j_call: TRBJ2-1
d_call: TRBD2
v_call: TRBV4-1

cdr3_aa: CASSGRDRESLTF
cdr3_nt: TGTGCCAGCAGCGGCCGGGACAGGGAGTCTCTGACCTTC
clone_size: few
j_call: TRBJ1-2
d_call: TRBD1
v_call: TRBV7-2

cdr3_aa: CASSTTLESGGREAFF
cdr3_nt: TGTGCCAGCAGCACGACACTCGAGTCAGGGGGTCGCGAAGCTTTCTTT
clone_size: few
j_call: TRBJ1-1
d_call: TRBD1
v_call: TRBV7-9

cdr3_aa: CASSVTWERETQYF
cdr3_nt: TGTGCCAGCAGCGTTACGTGGGAACGTGAGACCCAGTACTTC
clone_size: .
j_call: TRBJ2-5
d_call: .
v_call: TRBV3-1

cdr3_aa: CASSLEGSRGRLFF
cdr3_nt: TGTGCCAGCAGCTTAGAGGGTTCCAGGGGTCGGCTGTTTTTT
clone_size: .
j_call: TRBJ1-4
d_call: .
v_call: TRBV7-2

cdr3_aa: CASSSAGGDATQYF
cdr3_nt: TGTGCCAGCAGCTCCGCCGGGGGGGATGCGACCCAGTACTTC
clone_size: .
j_call: TRBJ2-5
d_call: TRBD2
v_call: TRBV5-5

cdr3_aa: CASSQPISSGANVLTF
cdr3_nt: TGCGCCAGCAGCCAACCCATTAGCTCTGGGGCCAACGTCCTGACTTTC
clone_size: .
j_call: TRBJ2-6
d_call: .
v_call: TRBV4-3

cdr3_aa: CASSLVSQGGTGELFF
cdr3_nt: TGTGCCAGCAGCTTAGTCTCGCAGGGAGGAACCGGGGAGCTGTTTTTT
clone_size: few
j_call: TRBJ2-2
d_call: .
v_call: TRBV7-9

cdr3_aa: CASSSSGTSGNEQFF
cdr3_nt: TGTGCCAGCAGCTCAAGCGGGACTAGCGGTAATGAGCAGTTCTTC
clone_size: many
j_call: TRBJ2-1
d_call: TRBD2
v_call: TRBV7-2

cdr3_aa: CASSLFAKPVAFF
cdr3_nt: TGTGCCAGCAGTTTATTCGCTAAACCGGTAGCTTTCTTT
clone_size: many
j_call: TRBJ1-1
d_call: .
v_call: TRBV12-3/TRBV12-4

cdr3_aa: CASSPPGQGVGKLFF
cdr3_nt: TGTGCCAGCAGCCCCCCGGGACAGGGGGTCGGAAAACTGTTTTTT
clone_size: .
j_call: TRBJ1-4
d_call: TRBD1
v_call: TRBV12-3/TRBV12-4

cdr3_aa: CASTPGVAGLTDTQYF
cdr3_nt: TGTGCCAGCACCCCCGGGGTAGCGGGCCTCACAGATACGCAGTATTTT
clone_size: .
j_call: TRBJ2-3
d_call: TRBD2
v_call: TRBV9

cdr3_aa: CASSPFGEQFF
cdr3_nt: TGTGCCAGCAGCCCATTCGGTGAGCAGTTCTTC
clone_size: .
j_call: TRBJ2-1
d_call: .
v_call: TRBV7-2

cdr3_aa: CASSPSSSGGASEQFF
cdr3_nt: TGTGCCAGCAGCCCCTCATCTAGCGGGGGGGCAAGTGAGCAGTTCTTC
clone_size: .
j_call: TRBJ2-1
d_call: TRBD2
v_call: TRBV9

cdr3_aa: CASSLQGNEAFF
cdr3_nt: TGCGCCAGCAGCTTGCAGGGTAATGAAGCTTTCTTT
clone_size: .
j_call: TRBJ1-1
d_call: .
v_call: TRBV5-1